This paragraph reports one T cell receptor (beta chain). CDR3 length: 12 residues. J lost 14 bases, V lost 1 base, and 6 bases had no gene match. Germline V gene sequence: CDR1 SGHKS, CDR2 YYEKEE (reference sequence). The data stem from a study of blood T cell repertoires in COVID-19. Assay: immunoSEQ multiplex PCR; the TCRdb copy retains only in-frame clones and omits some. The profile shows some 290,000 clones, over 85% of them singletons. The chain carries TRBV5-5 and TRBJ2-1; TRBD1 aligns across 7 bases. The receptor was derived from a woman aged 25 to 39 who had recovered from COVID-19. The sample consisted of PBMCs or T cells enriched from blood (not recorded which). CDR3 loop: CASSLSDRPEFF. The CDR3 DNA reads as TGTGCCAGCAGCTTGTCGGACAGGCCGGAGTTCTTC.